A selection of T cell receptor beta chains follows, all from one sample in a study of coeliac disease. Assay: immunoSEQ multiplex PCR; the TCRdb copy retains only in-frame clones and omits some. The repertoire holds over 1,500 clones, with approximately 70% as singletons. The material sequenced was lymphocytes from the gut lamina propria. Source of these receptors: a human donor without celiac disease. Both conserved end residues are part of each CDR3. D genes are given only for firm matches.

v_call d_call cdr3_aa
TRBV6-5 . CASSRSAAQETQYF
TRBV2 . CASGSGEKLFF
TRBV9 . CASSVGGQNTEAFF
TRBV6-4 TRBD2 CASSGGGDTGELFF
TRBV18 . CASSQQDQETQYF
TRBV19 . CASSTDQDTEAFF
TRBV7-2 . CASSPYLSRASYEQYF
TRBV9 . CASSVEFGGTDTQYF
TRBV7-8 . CASSSGAHPYEQYF
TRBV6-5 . CAPRTAGEAFF
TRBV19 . CASSKQGTDTQYF
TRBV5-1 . CASSPSPPGLGYEQYF
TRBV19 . CASSESGTYNQPQHF
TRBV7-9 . CASSLLGIGELFF
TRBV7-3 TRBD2 CASSPEGTSGRNEQYF
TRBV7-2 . CASSLLSGTGNTIYF
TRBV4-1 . CASSQVVAAQNIQYF
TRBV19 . CASSVRQDFSGNTIYF